A selection of T cell receptor beta chains follows, all from one sample in a study of T cells after yellow fever vaccination. TCRdb processed the 5' RACE reads anew with MiXCR; each CDR3 protein has one entry. The data hold around 340,000 distinct CDR3 sequences, with 9.5% to 15% observed a single time. This specimen was CD4+ T cells sorted from PBMCs, taken 15 days after the yellow fever booster vaccination. Every receptor here comes from a man aged 18 to 29 who received the YFV17D yellow fever vaccine. CDR3s include the opening cysteine and the closing phenylalanine or tryptophan. D genes are given only for firm matches. The size field is filled for only some rows; it gives once, few, many or a size class.

d_gene	abundance	v_gene	j_gene	CDR3aa
TRBD1	few	TRBV18	TRBJ2-6	CASSPRTGTGGTGANVLTF
TRBD2	few	TRBV24-1	TRBJ2-5	CAITGTSIFFRSSQYF
-	-	TRBV27	TRBJ2-4	CASRQIVAATAKNIQYF
-	-	TRBV27	TRBJ1-5	CASGAAGTLAQHF
TRBD2	few	TRBV10-3	TRBJ2-3	CATRVRAGGTDTQYF
-	few	TRBV7-2	TRBJ2-1	CASSLTGPLEQFF
-	few	TRBV18	TRBJ1-3	CASSPWESRGDTIYF
-	few	TRBV27	TRBJ1-1	CASSLNSQSNTEAFF
-	-	TRBV4-1	TRBJ1-6	CASSQGRGSINSPLHF
-	few	TRBV10-3	TRBJ1-6	CAISESTGSYNSPLHF
TRBD1	few	TRBV6-2/TRBV6-3	TRBJ2-5	CASSAGTGNVETQYF
-	few	TRBV2	TRBJ2-1	CASSELAYNEQFF
-	-	TRBV10-3	TRBJ2-5	CAISPTDMETQYF
-	many	TRBV4-2	TRBJ2-2	CASSQDRPGELFF
TRBD1	few	TRBV19	TRBJ1-6	CASSGTGEEDSPLHF
-	few	TRBV18	TRBJ1-6	CASSQGSNSPLHF
TRBD1	-	TRBV12-3/TRBV12-4	TRBJ2-4	CASSWRQGDENIQYF
-	-	TRBV12-3/TRBV12-4	TRBJ2-2	CASSPFGGTGELFF
-	-	TRBV19	TRBJ2-7	CASSIVGANYEQYF
-	-	TRBV18	TRBJ2-3	CASSFSQGSTDTQYF
TRBD1	-	TRBV18	TRBJ1-1	CASSPQGASAEAFF
-	-	TRBV15	TRBJ1-2	CATSRDLNYGYTF
-	-	TRBV27	TRBJ1-6	CASSETGWVNSPLHF
-	few	TRBV7-2	TRBJ2-2	CASSFQPGANTGELFF
TRBD2	-	TRBV7-2	TRBJ2-5	CASSLPRRVAQTSGGAVSTQYF
-	few	TRBV3-1	TRBJ2-1	CASSQDGDGPLFF
-	few	TRBV7-2	TRBJ2-7	CASSPRQGGEQYF
TRBD1	few	TRBV3-1	TRBJ2-1	CASSQGAGGWNEQFF
-	-	TRBV7-9	TRBJ2-7	CASSYEGAGGREQYF
TRBD1	few	TRBV24-1	TRBJ2-5	CATSDSTGAETQYF
-	-	TRBV20-1	TRBJ1-1	CSARTPRRSRAEAFF
TRBD2	few	TRBV15	TRBJ2-5	CATSSSPGGQETQYF
-	few	TRBV3-1	TRBJ2-3	CASSQWFTDTQYF
-	many	TRBV20-1	TRBJ1-2	CSAKGGANYGYTF
-	-	TRBV7-6	TRBJ2-1	CASSRDSLSYNEQFF
TRBD2	-	TRBV11-2	TRBJ2-5	CASTDQRSGGETQYF
TRBD2	-	TRBV5-1	TRBJ2-3	CASAAGSSGSTDTQYF
-	-	TRBV3-1	TRBJ2-2	CASSRDGGATGELFF
TRBD1	many	TRBV18	TRBJ2-7	CASSPGTGGYEQYF
-	-	TRBV9	TRBJ1-1	CASSGTVDTEAFF
-	-	TRBV9	TRBJ1-2	CASSVSPGSYGYTF
-	-	TRBV4-3	TRBJ2-3	CASSQDLSRGAYTDTQYF
TRBD1	-	TRBV7-9	TRBJ1-1	CASSLQTGGSTEAFF
TRBD1	-	TRBV7-8	TRBJ2-1	CASTAGQGGYEQFF
TRBD2	few	TRBV7-2	TRBJ2-4	CASSSGGGNIQYF